These T cell receptor beta chains were read from a single sample in a study of read filtering for tumor transcriptome and immune sequencing. TCRdb itself ran the reads through MiXCR, one entry per CDR3 protein. Among approximately 59,000 distinct CDR3 sequences listed, 12% were seen once. The material sequenced was a population of CD138-negative cells sorted from bone marrow. These receptors originate from a donor at least 40 years old with multiple myeloma. The conserved cysteine and the conserved F or W are not part of the CDR3 here. The D gene is left open where the match is weak.

TRBD1 | TRBJ1-5 | TRBV10-2 | 11 | ASSRGQDQPQH
TRBD1 | TRBJ2-2 | TRBV28 | 16 | ASSLRIGSGGNTGELF
NA | TRBJ1-1 | TRBV20-1 | 13 | SARDHGIWNTEAF
NA | TRBJ1-1 | TRBV5-1 | 13 | ASSLVGGPETEAF
TRBD1 | TRBJ1-5 | TRBV6-6 | 14 | ASSYSWDRGNQPQH
TRBD2 | TRBJ2-3 | TRBV7-3 | 15 | ASSLTGGTESTDTQY
TRBD1 | TRBJ2-5 | TRBV15 | 13 | ATSSGQGAFETQY
TRBD1 | TRBJ2-7 | TRBV2 | 11 | ASSEDRDYEQY
TRBD1 | TRBJ1-1 | TRBV23-1 | 12 | ASTPDRNGTEAF
TRBD1 | TRBJ1-1 | TRBV28 | 10 | ASSDRGREAF
NA | TRBJ2-5 | TRBV10-3 | 11 | AIKADGRETQY
NA | TRBJ2-2 | TRBV19 | 12 | ASTTGQYTGELF
TRBD1 | TRBJ1-5 | TRBV7-8 | 16 | ASSFRAGGGLFGQPQH
TRBD1 | TRBJ2-1 | TRBV20-1 | 16 | SARDGQGAWSSYNEQF
TRBD2 | TRBJ2-1 | TRBV10-1 | 15 | ASSVEDSGGSFGEQF
NA | TRBJ2-2 | TRBV6-5 | 14 | ASSYSNRGYTGELF
NA | TRBJ2-3 | TRBV2 | 11 | ASRRQGTDTQY
TRBD1 | TRBJ2-1 | TRBV6-5 | 10 | ATRQGYNEQF
NA | TRBJ2-2 | TRBV29-1 | 12 | SVEGPANTGELF
NA | TRBJ2-5 | TRBV5-1 | 12 | ASSLEGGVETQY
NA | TRBJ2-7 | TRBV4-1 | 13 | ASSQVERTNYEQY
TRBD1 | TRBJ2-5 | TRBV5-1 | 13 | ANSLAVDRGETQY
TRBD1 | TRBJ2-3 | TRBV14 | 14 | ASSQNRGLSTDTQY
NA | TRBJ2-5 | TRBV5-1 | 10 | ASRFEGETQY
TRBD1 | TRBJ1-2 | TRBV29-1 | 15 | SVGPFYWDRADYGYT
TRBD2 | TRBJ2-3 | TRBV11-1 | 15 | ASSLQAGASGTDTQY
TRBD1 | TRBJ1-1 | TRBV29-1 | 10 | SVVTTGSRAF
NA | TRBJ2-7 | TRBV11-2 | 12 | ASSSQGFGIEQY
TRBD1 | TRBJ2-1 | TRBV7-2 | 13 | ASSFAGQGGNEQF
TRBD2 | TRBJ2-1 | TRBV6-5 | 13 | ASRRLAGGFNEQF
NA | TRBJ2-4 | TRBV20-1 | 13 | TARGGPPAKNIQY
NA | TRBJ2-1 | TRBV3-1 | 10 | ASSQPGSGQF
NA | TRBJ2-6 | TRBV7-6 | 12 | ASSLASGANVLT
NA | TRBJ2-7 | TRBV9 | 14 | ASSPPVLGDGYEQY
NA | TRBJ2-7 | TRBV7-2 | 9 | ASSLKQLQY
NA | TRBJ2-3 | TRBV15 | 13 | ATSRDRVSTDTQY
NA | TRBJ1-4 | TRBV5-1 | 13 | ASSVTGGTNEKLF
NA | TRBJ1-5 | TRBV9 | 13 | ASSVVPDSNQPQH
NA | TRBJ2-3 | TRBV6-5 | 14 | ASSYLKDRGPVSQY
NA | TRBJ2-7 | TRBV10-3 | 13 | AISDPGKGGYEQY
TRBD1 | TRBJ1-4 | TRBV5-4 | 15 | ASSLGGRGRTNEKLF
NA | TRBJ2-7 | TRBV4-1 | 13 | ASSQGSLAPYEQY
TRBD1 | TRBJ2-7 | TRBV6-2/TRBV6-3 | 11 | ASSRDRPYEQY
NA | TRBJ1-5 | TRBV5-4 | 12 | ASSLDMGNQPQH